Each of the 18 T cell receptor beta chains below was sequenced from the same sample in a study of shared clonotypes between healthy human individuals. Clones were sequenced by immunoSEQ multiplex PCR, and TCRdb holds only the in-frame ones, with some missing. The sample yields around 2.5 million clones, roughly 93% seen once. The sequenced sample was naive CD4+ T cells from PBMCs. Specified subset: CD45RA+ positively selected. All receptors come from a man between 18 and 35 years old in good health. Some clones in this sample may be carry-over from other donors' samples.

This chain joins TRBV27 and TRBJ2-3; the D call may be TRBD1 or TRBD2 (5 bases each). Per germline, CDR1 MNHEY and CDR2 SMNVEV (reference sequence). V was clipped by 8 bases and J by 2 bases, with 14 bases between them. The CDR3 contains 14 residues. The CDR3 bases are TGTGCCAGCTATTCGGGACGAAACACAGATACGCAGTATTTT. The encoded protein is CASYSGRNTDTQYF.

V and J are TRBV19 and TRBJ2-7; 9 nucleotides align to TRBD1. The CDR3 totals 19 residues. J was trimmed by 3 bases and V by 3 bases; bases with no gene match: 18. Germline V lookup: CDR1 LNHDA, CDR2 SQIVND (reference sequence). This CDR3 is CASSIRVLRRTGEYYEQYF. CDR3 DNA: TGTGCCAGTAGTATTCGGGTCCTAAGGAGGACAGGGGAATACTACGAGCAGTACTTC. Based on the CDR3 plus reference TRBV19 and TRBJ2-7, the full variable domain is DGGITQSPKYLFRKEGQNVTLSCEQNLNHDAMYWYRQDPGQGLRLIYYSQIVNDFQKGDIAEGYSVSREKKESFPLTVTSAQKNPTAFYLCASSIRVLRRTGEYYEQYFGPGTRLTVT.

This chain links TRBV5-6 with TRBJ2-1, with D unresolved. The CDR3 loop spans 11 amino acids. Germline V lookup: CDR1 SGHDT, CDR2 YYEEEE. Trimming cost V 2 bases and J 10 bases, with 7 bases left between them. The CDR3 loop reads CASSFVGEQFF. CDR3 bases: TGTGCCAGCAGCTTCGTTGGGGAGCAGTTCTTC.

This chain joins TRBV11-2 and TRBJ2-7; either TRBD1 or TRBD2 may fit D (5 bases each). Germline V gene lookup returns CDR1 SGHAT and CDR2 FQNNGV. V lost 7 bases, J lost 1 base, and 17 bases lay in between. This CDR3 region has 15 residues. The chain's CDR3 is CASTPGLRPSYEQYF. The CDR3 nucleotides are TGTGCCAGCACCCCGGGGCTCCGACCTTCCTACGAGCAGTACTTC.

The rearrangement links TRBV6-6 to TRBJ1-1; no firm D call. Germline V gene sequence: CDR1 MNHNY, CDR2 SVGAGI (reference sequence). Trimming left V 7 bases short and J 1 base short, with 16 bases between. The CDR3 loop spans 15 amino acids. CDR3 protein: CASTSRRETNTEAFF. For the CDR3, the DNA is TGTGCCAGCACCTCTCGGCGGGAGACGAACACTGAAGCTTTCTTT.

The chain is built from TRBV30 and TRBJ2-1; D gene unclear. V was shortened by 3 bases and J by 10 bases, with 10 bases between the two germline ends. This CDR3 has 11 residues. Germline V CDR1 and CDR2: GTSNPN, SVGIG (reference sequence). The CDR3 sequence is CAWRPRSEQFF. The CDR3 DNA sequence: TGTGCCTGGAGACCGCGGTCCGAGCAGTTCTTC.

The chain carries TRBV2 and TRBJ2-7, with 9 positions matching TRBD2. Germline CDR1 and CDR2: SNHLY and FYNNEI. The CDR3 runs 13 residues. CDR3 nucleotide sequence: TGTCCTTTTGTCGGGACTAGCACTTACGAGCAGTACTTC. Translating gives CPFVGTSTYEQYF.

The J gene is TRBJ2-7, the V gene TRBV11-2; D not certain. Trimming removed 5 bases from V and 6 bases from J, with 11 bases in between. This CDR3 contains 12 residues. Germline CDR1 SGHAT, CDR2 FQNNGV. CDR3 region: CASSRAPLEQYF. The CDR3, as DNA: TGTGCCAGCAGCCGTGCGCCCCTCGAGCAGTACTTC.

The gene calls are TRBV18 and TRBJ1-1; TRBD1 matches at 7 bases. CDR1 and CDR2 (germline): KGHSH, LQKENI. Trimming cost V 3 bases and J 1 base; bases outside gene matches: 5. This CDR3 has 15 residues. The CDR3, as DNA: TGTGCCAGCTCACCGTTGGGACAGCAGAACACTGAAGCTTTCTTT. Its translation is CASSPLGQQNTEAFF.

The sample holds one count of this clone. The chain joins TRBV6-1 to TRBJ2-5, with TRBD2 matching 7 bases. The V gene's germline CDR1 is MNHNS and CDR2 SASEGT. V lost 4 bases and J lost 1; bases outside the gene matches: 3. CDR3 length: 14 residues. The CDR3 bases are TGTGCCAGCAGTGGGGCGGGAGCCCAAGAGACCCAGTACTTC. It encodes CASSGAGAQETQYF.

This clone came up once. The genes are TRBV7-9 and TRBJ2-1; 9 bases are a match to TRBD2. Trimming cost V 3 bases and J 8 bases; bases outside gene matches: 5. Germline loops: CDR1 SEHNR, CDR2 FQNEAQ (reference sequence). The CDR3 is 14 amino acids. The CDR3 sequence is CASSLSGGSDEQFF. CDR3 bases: TGTGCCAGCAGCTTGAGCGGGGGGTCAGATGAGCAGTTCTTC.

The V gene is TRBV5-1, the J gene TRBJ2-1, with 9 bases matching TRBD1. CDR3 length: 18 residues. Germline trimming cut 1 base from V and 7 bases from J; bases unmatched to any gene: 15. Germline V gene lookup returns CDR1 SGHRS and CDR2 YFSETQ. The CDR3 loop is CASSLLPGQGPRLNEQFF. CDR3 bases: TGCGCCAGCAGCTTGTTACCGGGACAGGGACCCAGGCTAAATGAGCAGTTCTTC.

A note on this clone: The sample holds other DNA sequences that translate to the same CDR3. The chain joins TRBV6-6 to TRBJ2-3, with TRBD2 identical over 15 bases. This CDR3 is 15 amino acids long. The V gene's germline CDR1 is MNHNY and CDR2 SVGAGI (reference sequence). J lost 4 bases, V lost 5 bases, and 1 base had no gene match. The CDR3 here is CASSRTSGRADTQYF. CDR3 in DNA: TGTGCCAGCAGTAGGACTAGCGGGAGGGCAGATACGCAGTATTTT.

Notes on this clone: In the same sample, other DNA sequences code for this CDR3. The chain uses TRBV10-1 and TRBJ2-3; D is unclear. The length of the CDR3 is 13 residues. V was shortened by 5 bases and J by 0 bases, with 6 bases between the two germline ends. Germline V lookup: CDR1 WNHNN, CDR2 SYGVQD (reference sequence). The DNA for the CDR3 is TGCGCCAGCAGTTTGGACAGCACAGATACGCAGTATTTT. The encoded protein is CASSLDSTDTQYF.

The chain combines TRBV5-4 with TRBJ2-1; TRBD2 matches 9 bases. The V segment lost 0 bases and the J segment 0 bases; nucleotides outside the gene matches: 13. Germline assignment: CDR1 SGHNT and CDR2 YYREEE (reference sequence). This CDR3 has 20 amino acids. The CDR3 region has the DNA TGTGCCAGCAGCTTGGCGGCTAGCGGGATAGTTCTGTACTCCTACAATGAGCAGTTCTTC. Translated: CASSLAASGIVLYSYNEQFF.

This clone has only one observation. The chain links TRBV6-1 to TRBJ1-1, with D unresolved. CDR3 length: 14 amino acids. The V gene lost 1 base and the J gene lost 5 bases, with 11 bases spanning the gap. Germline values: CDR1 MNHNS, CDR2 SASEGT. This CDR3 is CASSEGGWGTEAFF. The CDR3 nucleotides read TGTGCCAGCAGTGAAGGAGGGTGGGGAACTGAAGCTTTCTTT.

This rearrangement joins TRBV7-4 to TRBJ2-4, with D perhaps TRBD2 (7 bases). This CDR3 spans 20 amino acids. V lost 5 bases to trimming and J lost 3 bases, with 29 bases between them. The germline V gene encodes CDR1 SGHVT and CDR2 SQSDAQ. This CDR3 is CASSRPGRWTAGGHKNIQYF. The CDR3 DNA follows: TGTGCCAGCAGCCGCCCCGGCCGCTGGACGGCCGGGGGGCACAAAAACATTCAGTACTTC.

Comments on this clone: Additional DNA sequences in this sample encode the identical CDR3. The CDR3 DNA sequence: TGTGCCAGCAGCCAAGAGGGAGAGACCCAGTACTTC. Protein: CASSQEGETQYF. The chain employs TRBV14 and TRBJ2-5; no firm D call. This CDR3 spans 12 amino acids. The V gene lost 0 bases and the J gene lost 4 bases, with 3 bases spanning the gap. Germline V gives CDR1 SGHDN, CDR2 FVKESK. The full variable domain, its missing parts supplied by reference TRBV14 and TRBJ2-5, is EAGVTQFPSHSVIEKGQTVTLRCDPISGHDNLYWYRRVMGKEIKFLLHFVKESKQDESGMPNNRFLAERTGGTYSTLKVQPAELEDSGVYFCASSQEGETQYFGPGTRLLVL.